The 25 T cell receptor beta chains in this list originate from one sample, sequenced in a study of blood T cell repertoires in COVID-19. TCRdb's copy holds only in-frame clones and misses some; the assay was immunoSEQ multiplex PCR. This sample has 170,000 or so clones; roughly 88% occur once, and the top ten carry about 6.6%. Sequencing input: PBMCs or T cells enriched from blood (not recorded which). These receptors originate from a woman aged 45 to 65 who had recovered from COVID-19.

The J gene is TRBJ2-1, the V gene TRBV3-1 (or the pseudogene TRBV3-2), with 16 bases aligning to TRBD2. The CDR3 totals 17 residues. Germline CDR1 reads LGHDT; CDR2 reads YNNKEL (reference sequence). The J segment lost 5 bases and the V segment lost 4 bases, leaving 5 bases of the junction unmatched. The CDR3 DNA is TGTGCCAGCAGCCCTGGAGGGACTAGCGGGGGGGACAATGAGCAGTTCTTC. The encoded protein is CASSPGGTSGGDNEQFF.

The CDR3 spells CARSPGQQNPYEQYF. The CDR3 nucleotides are TGTGCCAGAAGCCCGGGACAGCAGAATCCCTACGAGCAGTACTTC. The chain uses TRBV5-3 and TRBJ2-7; 7 bases are shared with TRBD1. TRBV5-3 belongs to the ORF category, with a function that is uncertain. The V and J ends lost 4 bases and 2 bases, in that order; junction bases with no gene match: 9. The CDR3 sequence is 15 residues long.

The chain links TRBV6-2 or TRBV6-3 to TRBJ2-1, with D possibly being TRBD2 (6 bases). Germline V gene lookup returns CDR1 MNHEY and CDR2 SVGEGT. Trimming removed 4 bases from V and 4 bases from J, with 20 bases in between. This CDR3 region has 17 residues. Written as DNA, the CDR3 is TGTGCCAGCAGTTCAGTGGAGGGAAGTCATCTTTACAATGAGCAGTTCTTC. Residues: CASSSVEGSHLYNEQFF.

Details on this clone: The sample carries other DNA sequences with the same CDR3. The V and J genes are TRBV7-3 and TRBJ1-1; D is perhaps TRBD1 (5 bases). V was trimmed by 3 bases and J by 1 base, leaving 9 bases between them. Germline assignment: CDR1 SGHTA and CDR2 FQGTGA. This CDR3 spans 14 amino acids. The CDR3 coding sequence is TGTGCCAGCAGCTTGGGAGGGGAGAACACTGAAGCTTTCTTT. Amino acids: CASSLGGENTEAFF.

The chain is built from TRBV6-5 and TRBJ1-5; weak D call: TRBD1 (5 bases). Germline V CDR1 and CDR2: MNHEY, SVGAGI. V was cut by 7 bases and J by 0 bases, with 10 bases left in between. This CDR3 has 14 amino acids. DNA for the CDR3: TGTGCCAGCAAGGAGGGGCCTAGCAATCAGCCCCAGCATTTT. Protein sequence: CASKEGPSNQPQHF.

The chain has TRBV15 and TRBJ1-2; a weak D match, TRBD1 (6 bases). Between the trimmed V and J ends, which lost 1 base and 2 bases, there was a span of 11 bases. The germline V gene has CDR1 LNHNV and CDR2 YYDKDF (reference sequence). This CDR3 region has 15 residues. CDR3 residues: CATSRGTVGNYGYTF. CDR3 nucleotide sequence: TGTGCCACCAGCAGAGGGACAGTAGGGAACTATGGCTACACCTTC. The full variable domain, its missing parts supplied by reference TRBV15 and TRBJ1-2, is DAMVIQNPRYQVTQFGKPVTLSCSQTLNHNVMYWYQQKSSQAPKLLFHYYDKDFNNEADTPDNFQSRRPNTSFCFLDIRSPGLGDTAMYLCATSRGTVGNYGYTFGSGTRLTVV.

This chain connects TRBV29-1 to TRBJ1-2, with TRBD1 identical over 11 bases. This CDR3 region has 15 residues. CDR1 is SQVTM and CDR2 is ANQGSEA in the germline V gene. Unmatched junction bases numbered 7, after V lost 7 bases and J lost 0 bases. This chain's CDR3 is CSGGTGGVANYGYTF. The DNA for the CDR3 is TGCAGCGGTGGGACAGGGGGAGTAGCTAACTATGGCTACACCTTC.

This chain connects TRBV19 to TRBJ2-5; tentative D call: TRBD1 (5 bases). Germline lookup yields CDR1 LNHDA and CDR2 SQIVND (reference sequence). CDR3 length: 16 residues. V was trimmed by 5 bases and J by 5 bases, leaving 21 bases between them. This CDR3 is CASSSPSRKKGETQYF. CDR3 coding DNA: TGTGCCAGTAGTTCCCCGTCCCGAAAAAAGGGGGAGACCCAGTACTTC. Together with reference TRBV19 and TRBJ2-5, the CDR3 gives the full variable domain: DGGITQSPKYLFRKEGQNVTLSCEQNLNHDAMYWYRQDPGQGLRLIYYSQIVNDFQKGDIAEGYSVSREKKESFPLTVTSAQKNPTAFYLCASSSPSRKKGETQYFGPGTRLLVL.

The V gene is TRBV6-5, the J gene TRBJ2-7, with 8 bases fitting TRBD1. This CDR3 spans 15 amino acids. Germline V gene lookup returns CDR1 MNHEY and CDR2 SVGAGI. After removal of 0 bases from V and 7 bases from J, the junction contained 8 bases not matched to a gene. The DNA of the CDR3 is TGTGCCAGCAGTTACTCGACAGGGGCCACGGGAGAGCAGTACTTC. It translates to CASSYSTGATGEQYF.

The genes are TRBV5-1 and TRBJ1-2; D is unresolved. CDR1 SGHRS and CDR2 YFSETQ come from the germline V gene. This CDR3 spans 15 amino acids. V lost 0 bases and J 0 bases, leaving 9 bases between the germline ends. The CDR3 sequence is CASSLVAEANYGYTF. CDR3 DNA sequence: TGCGCCAGCAGCTTGGTTGCAGAAGCTAACTATGGCTACACCTTC.

V is TRBV9 and J is TRBJ2-5, with TRBD1 identical over 8 bases. Per germline, CDR1 SGDLS and CDR2 YYNGEE. The CDR3 is 14 amino acids. J lost 4 bases, V lost 3 bases, and 5 bases had no gene match. The CDR3 spells CASSGQGAAETQYF. CDR3 DNA: TGTGCCAGCAGCGGCCAGGGGGCGGCAGAGACCCAGTACTTC.

V gene TRBV20-1 combines with J gene TRBJ2-7; D is unresolved. Germline V lookup: CDR1 DFQATT, CDR2 SNEGSKA (reference sequence). This CDR3 contains 11 residues. Trimming removed 6 bases at V and 1 base at J, with 7 bases between. Here the CDR3 DNA reads TGCAGTGCAACATTTTCCTACGAGCAGTACTTC. Its protein product is CSATFSYEQYF.

The chain employs TRBV29-1 and TRBJ2-5, with 8 bases aligning to TRBD1. Per the germline V gene, CDR1 is SQVTM and CDR2 is ANQGSEA. The CDR3 contains 12 residues. V was clipped by 7 bases and J by 2 bases; unmatched bases: 3. The CDR3 sequence: CSAYRGQETQYF. CDR3 coding DNA: TGCAGCGCCTACAGGGGGCAAGAGACCCAGTACTTC. Looking up the rest from reference TRBV29-1 and TRBJ2-5 gives the full variable domain: SAVISQKPSRDICQRGTSLTIQCQVDSQVTMMFWYRQQPGQSLTLIATANQGSEATYESGFVIDKFPISRPNLTFSTLTVSNMSPEDSSIYLCSAYRGQETQYFGPGTRLLVL.

The rearrangement uses TRBV11-2 and TRBJ2-6, with 7 bases that match TRBD1. The V segment lost 3 bases and the J segment 2 bases; nucleotides outside the gene matches: 7. CDR3 length equals 17 residues. In germline, CDR1 is SGHAT, CDR2 FQNNGV. CDR3 sequence reads: CASSFRGRMAGANVLTF. CDR3 nucleotide sequence: TGTGCCAGCAGCTTTAGGGGGCGCATGGCTGGGGCCAACGTCCTGACTTTC.

The chain employs TRBV19 and TRBJ2-3, with TRBD2 matching 10 bases. The V segment lost 1 base and the J segment 6 bases; nucleotides outside the gene matches: 10. This CDR3 has 17 residues. Germline V gene data show CDR1 as LNHDA and CDR2 as SQIVND (reference sequence). This CDR3 is CASSIALTSGPEDTQYF. CDR3 nucleotide sequence: TGTGCCAGTAGTATAGCTCTGACTAGCGGGCCGGAGGATACGCAGTATTTT.

This rearrangement joins TRBV18 to TRBJ2-7; 9 bases match TRBD1. This CDR3 spans 14 amino acids. V was clipped by 3 bases and J by 7 bases; unmatched bases: 7. CDR1 is KGHSH and CDR2 is LQKENI in the germline V gene. Here the CDR3 DNA reads TGTGCCAGCTCACCCCGGGACAGGGTGCGGGAGCAGTACTTC. This codes for CASSPRDRVREQYF.

The V and J genes are TRBV5-1 and TRBJ2-1, with D possibly TRBD2 on 5 matching bases. CDR1 is SGHRS, CDR2 YFSETQ, per germline. V was shortened by 1 base and J by 8 bases, with 10 bases between the two germline ends. This CDR3 comprises 13 residues. DNA of the CDR3: TGCGCCAGCAGCTTGCGATGGGGAGATGAGCAGTTCTTC. The encoded protein is CASSLRWGDEQFF.

The V call is TRBV19, the J call TRBJ1-3; TRBD1 matches at 9 bases. The length of the CDR3 is 15 residues. Unmatched junction bases numbered 6, after V lost 5 bases and J lost 4 bases. Germline V gene lookup returns CDR1 LNHDA and CDR2 SQIVND (reference sequence). The CDR3 loop is CASSVQGAGGNTIYF. In DNA form, the CDR3 reads TGTGCCAGTAGTGTACAGGGGGCGGGAGGAAACACCATATATTTT. Filled out from reference TRBV19 and TRBJ1-3, the complete variable domain reads DGGITQSPKYLFRKEGQNVTLSCEQNLNHDAMYWYRQDPGQGLRLIYYSQIVNDFQKGDIAEGYSVSREKKESFPLTVTSAQKNPTAFYLCASSVQGAGGNTIYFGEGSWLTVV.

This chain links TRBV19 with TRBJ1-5; maybe TRBD1 (6 bases). The CDR3 consists of 12 residues. The germline CDR1 and CDR2 sequences are LNHDA and SQIVND (reference sequence). With 10 bases removed from V and 9 bases from J, the gap between germline ends came to 16 bases. The CDR3 region is CATWGPMGPQHF. Written as DNA, the CDR3 is TGTGCCACCTGGGGGCCCATGGGGCCCCAGCATTTT. Full variable domain (rest looked up from reference TRBV19 and TRBJ1-5): DGGITQSPKYLFRKEGQNVTLSCEQNLNHDAMYWYRQDPGQGLRLIYYSQIVNDFQKGDIAEGYSVSREKKESFPLTVTSAQKNPTAFYLCATWGPMGPQHFGDGTRLSIL.

This clone occurred once. The CDR3 DNA reads as TGTGCCAGCACCGGGATACCCTTTAGCAATCAGCCCCAGCATTTT. Translation gives CASTGIPFSNQPQHF. The chain links TRBV19 to TRBJ1-5, with D unclear. V gave up 9 bases and J gave up 0 bases, with 15 bases separating them. The CDR3 extends over 15 amino acids. Germline V gene data show CDR1 as LNHDA and CDR2 as SQIVND (reference sequence).

The V gene is TRBV27, the J gene TRBJ2-3, with 7 nucleotides matching TRBD2. Germline assignment: CDR1 MNHEY and CDR2 SMNVEV (reference sequence). V dropped 6 bases and J dropped 2; count of bases not matched to a gene: 14. CDR3 size: 17 residues. CDR3 loop: CASRPRGAGTFTDTQYF. CDR3 DNA: TGTGCCAGCAGACCCCGAGGAGCGGGAACCTTCACAGATACGCAGTATTTT.

V and J are TRBV21-1 and TRBJ2-7; TRBD1 was called by the table and not checked on the DNA. TRBV21-1 is designated a pseudogene. The CDR3 is 20 residues long. The CDR3 coding sequence is TGTGCCAGCAGCAAAGCGCTACGGTTCCGGTCCAGGATTTTTGTCTACGAGCAGTACTTC. It translates to CASSKALRFRSRIFVYEQYF.

The chain uses TRBV27 and TRBJ2-7; D remains unclear. This CDR3 is 13 amino acids long. Germline CDR1 reads MNHEY; CDR2 reads SMNVEV (reference sequence). The V gene lost 3 bases and the J gene lost 3 bases, with 9 bases spanning the gap. The CDR3 region has the DNA TGTGCCAGCAGTTTCACCAACAACTACGAGCAGTACTTC. Translation: CASSFTNNYEQYF.

J is TRBJ2-7 and V is TRBV6-5; D might be TRBD1 (5 bases). The CDR3 has 15 residues. The V and J ends lost 6 bases and 0 bases respectively, with 15 bases between them. Germline CDR1 and CDR2: MNHEY and SVGAGI. Written as DNA, the CDR3 is TGTGCCAGCAGACGGTCCCTAACAGGCTCCTACGAGCAGTACTTC. Protein sequence: CASRRSLTGSYEQYF.

The V and J genes are TRBV19 and TRBJ2-1; no firm D call. V lost 7 bases to trimming and J lost 4 bases, with 8 bases between them. This CDR3 contains 12 residues. Germline CDR1 reads LNHDA; CDR2 reads SQIVND (reference sequence). The CDR3 reads CASTTAYNEQFF. CDR3 DNA: TGTGCCAGTACCACAGCATACAATGAGCAGTTCTTC. The variable domain in full, completed from reference TRBV19 and TRBJ2-1, reads DGGITQSPKYLFRKEGQNVTLSCEQNLNHDAMYWYRQDPGQGLRLIYYSQIVNDFQKGDIAEGYSVSREKKESFPLTVTSAQKNPTAFYLCASTTAYNEQFFGPGTRLTVL.